Listed below are T cell receptor beta chains from one sample, sequenced in a study of CD8+ T cells in alopecia areata. This table comes from immunoSEQ multiplex PCR, and its TCRdb copy is limited to in-frame clones, with some not included. The sample lists around 200,000 clones, roughly 62% occurring once. Sequencing was performed on CD8+ T cells sorted from blood, taken at week 24, from a patient treated with tofacitinib. These receptors all come from a human donor with alopecia areata. CDR3s include the opening cysteine and the closing phenylalanine or tryptophan. A D gene is named only where the DNA matches it firmly. Clone size is shown for a subset of rows, as once, few, many or a class of expanded clone.

d_gene | j_gene | abundance | v_gene | CDR3nt | CDR3aa
. | TRBJ2-7 | . | TRBV29-1 | TGCAGCGTTGATGTGCGGGGGCCTACCTACGAGCAGTACTTC | CSVDVRGPTYEQYF
TRBD1 | TRBJ1-2 | . | TRBV19 | TGTGCCAGTAGACAGGGGGTGTTCTTCTTC | CASRQGVFFF
. | TRBJ1-2 | few | TRBV29-1 | TGCAGCGTTACTCGCCGGGCCTTAAACTATGGCTACACCTTC | CSVTRRALNYGYTF
. | TRBJ2-7 | . | TRBV4-1 | TGCGCCAGCAGCCAAGGAGGGAGGGAGCAGTACTTC | CASSQGGREQYF
TRBD1 | TRBJ2-7 | few | TRBV18 | TGTGCCAGCTCACCACTCCCGGGACAGGGTTACGAGCAGTACTTC | CASSPLPGQGYEQYF
TRBD2 | TRBJ2-3 | . | TRBV7-8 | TGTGCCAGCAGCTTAGCCGTGGGGGCTATAGCGGGGGGGACAGATACGCAGTATTTT | CASSLAVGAIAGGTDTQYF
. | TRBJ2-5 | once | TRBV11-2 | TGTGCCAGCAGCTTAACCCAGGAGACCCAGTACTTC | CASSLTQETQYF
TRBD2 | TRBJ2-1 | . | TRBV9 | TGTGCCAGCAGCGGACTTAGCGGGGGCTCCTACAATGAGCAGTTCTTC | CASSGLSGGSYNEQFF
. | TRBJ2-6 | . | TRBV2 | TGTGCCAGCAGAGGCCATAAGGTAACTGGGGCCAACGTCCTGACTTTC | CASRGHKVTGANVLTF
TRBD1 | TRBJ1-2 | few | TRBV29-1 | TGCAGCGTTGAAAGGACAGGGGGTCGAGACTTAAACTATGGCTACACCTTC | CSVERTGGRDLNYGYTF
. | TRBJ2-7 | few | TRBV2 | TGTGCCAGCAGGGACGCAGGAGTCTACGAGCAGTACTTC | CASRDAGVYEQYF
TRBD1 | TRBJ2-2 | . | TRBV10-3 | TGTGCCATCAGCGACACCGGGACAGCTAACACCGGGGAGCTGTTTTTT | CAISDTGTANTGELFF
. | TRBJ2-5 | . | TRBV13 | TGTGCCAGCAGAACCTGGACAGATCAAGAGACCCAGTACTTC | CASRTWTDQETQYF
. | TRBJ2-1 | . | TRBV5-6 | TGTGCCAGCAGCCCCGCAGGGTGCGGATTCAATGAGCAGTTCTTC | CASSPAGCGFNEQFF
TRBD2 | TRBJ2-5 | . | TRBV30 | TGTGCCTGGAGTGGAGGACTAGGGCCAGAGACCCAGTACTTC | CAWSGGLGPETQYF
. | TRBJ1-1 | . | TRBV13 | TGTGCCAGCAGCCGACGGGACTATAGGGACACTGAAGCTTTCTTT | CASSRRDYRDTEAFF
TRBD1 | TRBJ2-4 | . | TRBV27 | TGTGCCAGCAGCCCGGACAGGGGCACCAAAAACATTCAGTACTTC | CASSPDRGTKNIQYF
. | TRBJ1-6 | . | TRBV15 | TGTGCCACCAGCAGCCCCTTGAGTATTGGGCGCGGTTCACCCCTCCACTTT | CATSSPLSIGRGSPLHF
. | TRBJ1-2 | few | TRBV10-3 | TGTGCCATCAGTGAGCGAAATGGCTACACCTTC | CAISERNGYTF
. | TRBJ1-2 | few | TRBV7-9 | TGTGCCAGCAGCTCCACTACTGGGCGCCGCTATGGCTACACCTTC | CASSSTTGRRYGYTF
. | TRBJ1-5 | . | TRBV15 | TGTGCCACCAGCAGAGGACCTCCGGGGAATCAGCCCCAGCATTTT | CATSRGPPGNQPQHF
. | TRBJ1-1 | once | TRBV7-2 | TGTGCCAGCAGCTTTAGGACACCGAACACTGAAGCTTTCTTT | CASSFRTPNTEAFF
. | TRBJ2-1 | few | TRBV4-1 | TGCGCCAGCAGCCAAGACCCCGGGACTCTCGGAGGCAATGAGCAGTTCTTC | CASSQDPGTLGGNEQFF
. | TRBJ2-5 | . | TRBV7-6 | TGTGCCAGCAGCTCCAGGTCCCTCCAAGAGACCCAGTACTTC | CASSSRSLQETQYF
. | TRBJ1-1 | . | TRBV5-1 | TGCGCCAGCAGCTTAGGGTCGGGGACGAACACTGAAGCTTTCTTT | CASSLGSGTNTEAFF
. | TRBJ1-4 | . | TRBV7-9 | TGTGCTATAGACGGCGGGAATGAAAAACTGTTTTTT | CAIDGGNEKLFF
. | TRBJ1-6 | . | TRBV30 | TGTGCCTGGAGCCGCGACGGTACGGTCAATTCACCCCTCCACTTT | CAWSRDGTVNSPLHF
. | TRBJ2-3 | . | TRBV13 | TGTGCCAGCAGCTCCCGACAGGACACAGATACGCAGTATTTT | CASSSRQDTDTQYF
. | TRBJ1-4 | once | TRBV19 | TGTGCCAGTAGTATCGGCACATACGACACAGTAAATGAAAAACTGTTTTTT | CASSIGTYDTVNEKLFF
. | TRBJ1-5 | . | TRBV6-5 | TGTGCCAGCAGTTCAGGGTCACTAAATCAGCCCCAGCATTTT | CASSSGSLNQPQHF
. | TRBJ2-1 | . | TRBV6-5 | TGTGCCAGCAGTTACAGTCTTCTTGGTTACAATGAGCAGTTCTTC | CASSYSLLGYNEQFF
TRBD2 | TRBJ2-2 | . | TRBV7-9 | TGTGCCAGCAGCTCTCTAGCGGGGGTCGGGGAGCTGTTTTTT | CASSSLAGVGELFF
. | TRBJ2-3 | . | TRBV5-1 | TGCGCCAGCAGCCCCCGCGAAACTAGCACAGATACGCAGTATTTT | CASSPRETSTDTQYF
TRBD2 | TRBJ2-7 | . | TRBV13 | TGTGCCAGCAGCCTGCGGGGGTTCTCCTACGAGCAGTACTTC | CASSLRGFSYEQYF
TRBD1 | TRBJ1-3 | few | TRBV4-1 | TGCGCCAGCAGCCACCTCGGGACAGGGGCTGGCGGAAACACCATATATTTT | CASSHLGTGAGGNTIYF
TRBD2 | TRBJ2-1 | few | TRBV11-2 | TGTGCCAGCAGCCGTAGCGGGGGCGCGAGGAATGAGCAGTTCTTC | CASSRSGGARNEQFF
. | TRBJ1-1 | . | TRBV4-1 | TGCGCCAGCATGGGGTCGAACACTGAAGCTTTCTTT | CASMGSNTEAFF
TRBD1 | TRBJ1-1 | few | TRBV11-2 | TGTGCCAGCAGCACAGATTCCGGGACAGGGGGTCTCGGTTGGTTT | CASSTDSGTGGLGWF
. | TRBJ2-1 | . | TRBV25-1 | TGTGCCAGTCAGCAGGGATCGCGGAATGAGCAGTTCTTC | CASQQGSRNEQFF
. | TRBJ2-5 | . | TRBV10-3 | TGTGCCATCAGTGGTGGCCGCTCCGGGGAGACCCAGTACTTC | CAISGGRSGETQYF
. | TRBJ2-5 | . | TRBV6-1 | TGTGCCAGCAGAGGGGGAGGGCCTCAGGAGACCCAGTACTTC | CASRGGGPQETQYF
TRBD2 | TRBJ2-5 | few | TRBV11-2 | TGTGCCAGCAGCTTAAACTTGCCTAGCGGCCAAGAGACCCAGTACTTC | CASSLNLPSGQETQYF